This entry concerns a single T cell receptor (beta chain). This clonotype was recorded at least ten times. It has no known antigen specificity. No per-base quality is available; no much larger clone lies one base away. From its cysteine to its phenylalanine, the CDR3 spans 16 amino acids. Just the 48-base CDR3 DNA is kept, in frame starting at base 1. Trimming removed 0 bases from V and 4 bases from J; the gene matches leave 8 bases unexplained. The germline V gene (reference sequence) yields DFQATT for CDR1 and SNEGSKA for CDR2. The time point label on this specimen signifies: newly diagnosed GD, antithyroid drugs for less than 3 months. RNA was extracted from PBMCs in TRIzol for both TCR sequencing and RNA sequencing. The diagnosis of Graves' disease was made according to American Thyroid Association guidelines. Patients for the study were recruited at an endocrinology department in Xi'an, China. Each patient gave approximately 8.8 milliliters of peripheral blood, collected in an EDTA anticoagulant tube. PBMCs were isolated by Ficoll Paque Plus density gradient separation without further T cell sorting. An Agilent 2100 Bioanalyzer and agarose gel were used to check RNA quality, and a NanoDrop 2000 was used to measure RNA concentration.

This sample is drawn from a study of regulatory T cells in long-lasting Graves disease (dated by TCRdb to 2020 to 2022). The study in broad terms: Patients with newly diagnosed Graves' disease had been on antithyroid drugs for under 3 months. The study was conducted in China and was registered as a clinical trial. Persistent Graves' disease patients were compared with newly diagnosed Graves' disease patients by peripheral blood TCR sequencing and RNA sequencing. A total of roughly 35 samples underwent TCR sequencing: some 13 from persistent and some 20 from newly diagnosed Graves' disease patients. Here is what the overall study found, with its caveats: The authors noted that the small sample size was a limitation that may lower accuracy. Persistent Graves' disease patients showed lower TCR Shannon entropy and fewer highly expanded clones than newly diagnosed patients, suggesting clonal expansion. A larger number of public clonotypes was shared among persistent patients (about 2,700) than among newly diagnosed patients (around 970). Persistent disease showed preferential use of TRBV28, TRBJ1-2 and TRBJ2-5, whereas newly diagnosed disease favored TRBV20-1 and TRBJ2-1. Only the TCR beta chain was sequenced and analyzed. Because the primary lesion, thyroid tissue, could not be accessed, the study looked at peripheral blood alone.

Library preparation used multiplex PCR. These reads were obtained on an Illumina HiSeq 4000. CDR3 regions were amplified by Arm-PCR with iRepertoire HTBI primers to construct TCR beta libraries. Before sequencing, the PCR products underwent gel purification. The paper's processing steps were these. Across samples, roughly 60 TRBV and over 11 TRBJ segments were identified and used for gene usage analysis of CDR3 amino acid clonotypes. Filtered high-quality paired reads were merged into contigs using COPE and FqMerger. Contigs were aligned with BLAST to IMGT TRBV, TRBD and TRBJ reference genes, and CDR3 was defined per IMGT. Highly expanded clones were defined as clonotypes with a frequency above 0.1%. Shannon entropy was used to measure repertoire diversity, and the Gini coefficient was used to measure V-J evenness. A clonotype was considered public if more than one individual shared it. TCRdb itself trimmed the public reads at Q25 with fastp, ran MiXCR and retained productive beta chains. Identical CDR3 protein sequences are pooled into one entry, listed with their most common genes and DNA. TCRdb, rather than the study authors, made the V and J calls. The sample data list 420,000 or so distinct CDR3 sequences, and about a sixth of these were observed just once. The top ten hold 20% to 25% of the sample.

The sample was also reused in another study, on T cells in Graves' hyperthyroidism and ophthalmopathy. That second report states: Stable Graves' hyperthyroidism was defined as the absence of progression to ophthalmopathy over 18 months of follow-up. Hyperthyroidism patients were aged 18 to 65 years and newly diagnosed, with disease duration of less than 2 months. Any patient with an uncontrolled infection, another autoimmune disease, pregnancy or lactation was excluded. Diagnoses were established on the basis of clinical symptoms, serum thyroxine and TRAb, thyroid ultrasound, and orbital computed tomography. The first round of RT-PCR for the TCR CDR3 was performed with the HTBI primer set and the Qiagen OneStep RT-PCR kit. Most expanded thyroid clonotypes (frequency above 0.001) were also detected in blood, a finding suggesting that blood repertoires may reflect thyroid immune responses. A model built on a 13 V-J signature distinguished ophthalmopathy from stable hyperthyroidism, reaching around 88% sensitivity and under 84% specificity in cross-validation and 80%/75% in testing. In validation, the model predicted progression to ophthalmopathy a median of about 6.5 months before onset, with about 71% sensitivity and nearly 75% specificity. To identify distinguishing TCR V-J signatures, a discovery cohort of around 100 patients was used, comprising 43 with Graves' ophthalmopathy and some 57 with stable Graves' hyperthyroidism. Whether ophthalmopathy could be predicted prospectively was tested in an independent validation cohort made up of about 20 hyperthyroidism patients plus 17 patients who later progressed to ophthalmopathy. For training and testing, the 100 or so patients in the discovery cohort were randomly divided in a 7:3 ratio. In addition, the study compared T-cell repertoires in thyroid tissue and in blood from 6 or 7 Graves' hyperthyroidism patients. After blood sampling, hyperthyroidism patients were treated with methimazole at a starting dose of 30 mg daily, and ophthalmopathy patients were treated with high-dose intravenous methylprednisolone. Libraries were constructed in a second round of multiplex PCR, after which size selection and purification were performed. Paired-end sequencing of the libraries was performed with 100 bp reads on an Illumina HiSeq2000. SOAPnuke was used to process the raw data, removing reads that contained adapters or uncalled bases, had a mean Phred below 15, or lacked an exact match to the constant primer or identifier. COPE v1.2.5 was used to merge the high-quality paired reads, and each unique nucleotide sequence was defined as a clonotype. MiTCR v1.1 was used to align the clonotypes against IMGT TRBV, TRBD and TRBJ reference segments. Only V-J combinations with frequency above 0.0001, covering 99% to 99.2% of repertoires, were analysed. The TCS score was defined as F50 (clonal expansion) divided by E x V (chaos), with BLOSUM62-based TCRdist calculated between CDR3 peptides within each V-J. Welch's t-statistics and random forest reduced 500 to 650 V-J features to 10 to 15, which were used in a naive Bayes classifier (R e1071). Sample size was not statistically predetermined, and investigators were not blinded to group allocation. According to the paper, TCR Vbeta CDR3 sequencing was carried out on 135 peripheral blood samples, which came from about 45 ophthalmopathy, around 74 hyperthyroidism and approximately 17 progressor patients.

The chain links TRBV20-1 with TRBJ2-1; 8 bases in between match TRBD1. Specimen: peripheral blood mononuclear cells (PBMCs), collected at new diagnosis, from a patient treated with antithyroid drugs. The receptor was derived from a woman aged 18-29 years with Graves disease. Donor details come from another sample of the same person, matched by shared clones. The DNA sequence reads TGCAGTGCTAGAGACCCAGGACAGGGAAGGTACAATGAGCAGTTCTTC. This gives the protein CSARDPGQGRYNEQFF.